This TCR beta chain originates from a study of spatial heterogeneity in lung cancer. The study tagged each TCR cDNA molecule with a unique molecular identifier. One entry per CDR3 protein results from TCRdb running MiXCR on the 5' RACE reads. The sample yields some 20,000 distinct CDR3 sequences, about 9% seen once. Time point: blood at routine non-recurrence follow-up after resection. Tumor, nontumor lung or frozen PBMC supplied whole RNA, sequenced without sorting. The CDR3 contains 15 residues. With 5 bases clipped from V and 1 base from J, the junction kept 4 bases outside the gene matches. CDR1 is SEHNR and CDR2 is FQNEAQ in the germline V gene (reference sequence). This clonotype appeared many times.

This sample comprised PBMCs, obtained at follow-up. This receptor was taken from a male donor with early-stage non-small cell lung cancer. This chain connects TRBV7-9 to TRBJ2-3, with 9 positions matching TRBD1. The CDR3 region is CASSPQGAGTDTQYF. In DNA, the CDR3 is TGTGCCAGCAGCCCACAGGGGGCTGGCACAGATACGCAGTATTTT.